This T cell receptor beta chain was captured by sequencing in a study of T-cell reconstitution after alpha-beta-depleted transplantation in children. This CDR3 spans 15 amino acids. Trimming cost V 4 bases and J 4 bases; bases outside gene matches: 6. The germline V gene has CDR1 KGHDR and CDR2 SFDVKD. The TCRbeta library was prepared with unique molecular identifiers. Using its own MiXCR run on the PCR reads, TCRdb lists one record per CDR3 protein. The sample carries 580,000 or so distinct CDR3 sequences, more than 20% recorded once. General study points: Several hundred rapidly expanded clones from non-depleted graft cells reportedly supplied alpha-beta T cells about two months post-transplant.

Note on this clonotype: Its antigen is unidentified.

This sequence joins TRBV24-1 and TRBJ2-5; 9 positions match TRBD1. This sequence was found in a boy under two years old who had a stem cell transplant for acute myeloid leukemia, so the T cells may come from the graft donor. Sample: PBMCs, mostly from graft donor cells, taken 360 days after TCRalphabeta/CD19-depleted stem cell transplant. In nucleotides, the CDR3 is TGTGCCACCAGTGAGCCGGGGACAGGGTCAGAGACCCAGTACTTC. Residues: CATSEPGTGSETQYF.